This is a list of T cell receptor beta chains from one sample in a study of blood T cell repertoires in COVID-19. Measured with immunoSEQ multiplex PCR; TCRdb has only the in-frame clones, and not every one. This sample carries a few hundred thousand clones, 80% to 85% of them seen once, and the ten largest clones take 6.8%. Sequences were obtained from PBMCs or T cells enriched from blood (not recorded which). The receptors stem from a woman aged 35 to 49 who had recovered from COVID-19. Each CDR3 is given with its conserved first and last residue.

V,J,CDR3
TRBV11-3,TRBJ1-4,CASSLDLGGDEKLFF
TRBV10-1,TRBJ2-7,CASLESGRGPYEQYF
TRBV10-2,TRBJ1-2,CASSGTGPANYGYTF
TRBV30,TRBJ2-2,CAWSVNVGAPNTGELFF
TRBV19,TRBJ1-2,CASDGFRDRGDGYTF
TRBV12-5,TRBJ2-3,CASGLFPRDESTDTQYF
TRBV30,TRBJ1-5,CAWSPDGTGNQPQHF
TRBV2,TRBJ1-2,CASRLGEDYGYTF
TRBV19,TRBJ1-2,CASSTSGQGGYGYTF
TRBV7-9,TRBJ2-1,CASSSLSSYNEQFF
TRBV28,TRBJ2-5,CASTLGQGGAQETQYF
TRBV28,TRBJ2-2,CASQPAEQGTGELFF
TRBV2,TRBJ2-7,CASNGLAGPYEQYF
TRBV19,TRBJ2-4,CASSIVASGRGDKNIQYF
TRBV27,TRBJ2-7,CASSLNKVREGEQYF
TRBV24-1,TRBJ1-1,CATSDGREAFF
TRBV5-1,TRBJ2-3,CASSVLAGGRGDTQYF
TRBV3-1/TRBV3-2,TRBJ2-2,CASSLRGRTGELFF
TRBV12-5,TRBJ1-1,CASGSPSTGPSEAFF
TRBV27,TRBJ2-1,CASSWGHPQGAEQFF
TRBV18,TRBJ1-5,CASSQGTGKVQPQHF
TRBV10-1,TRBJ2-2,CASSGLPGGTNTGELFF
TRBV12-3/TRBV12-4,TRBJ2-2,CASSVSTGELFF
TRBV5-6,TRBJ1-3,CASSYGQETSGNTIYF
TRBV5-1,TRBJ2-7,CASSTRTAGYEQYF
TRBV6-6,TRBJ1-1,CASREAGGTFF
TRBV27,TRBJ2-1,CASTKGLAVNEQFF
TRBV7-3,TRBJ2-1,CASSLSPSYNEQFF
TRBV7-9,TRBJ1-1,CASSPPDRGDTEAFF